These 21 T cell receptor beta chains came from one sample sequenced in a study of PD-1 blockade in classical Hodgkin lymphoma (TCRdb year 2020). The time point label, read with the paper, signifies: cycle 1 day 1 (C1D1), immediately before nivolumab initiation. Relapse after autologous stem cell transplantation had occurred in all trial patients, and cohorts A, B and C were distinguished by prior brentuximab vedotin exposure. Library preparation was by the immunoSEQ multiplex PCR assay. TCRdb re-hosts the immuneACCESS table, in-frame sequences only. Its copies lack some clones; in the studies checked, an unresolved V gene accounts for under half of them, and the cause for the rest is not known. This sample comprises about 13,000 clones, about 83% of them detected only once. Approximately 24% of the sample comes from the top ten. The source was peripheral blood mononuclear cells (PBMCs), collected at baseline. The receptor set was obtained from a human donor with classical Hodgkin lymphoma.

This clone was detected once. V and J are TRBV7-6 and TRBJ2-2; no reliable D call. The CDR3 length is 14 residues. CDR1 and CDR2 (germline): SGHVS, FNYEAQ. With 1 base removed from V and 3 bases from J, the gap between germline ends came to 6 bases. CDR3 residues: CASSLDSYTGELFF. The CDR3 nucleotides are TGTGCCAGCAGCTTAGACAGTTACACCGGGGAGCTGTTTTTT.

The gene calls are TRBV7-2 and TRBJ2-1; 7 bases are shared with TRBD2. Germline V lookup: CDR1 SGHTA, CDR2 FQGNSA. Germline trimming cut 1 base from V and 5 bases from J; bases unmatched to any gene: 5. This CDR3 has 15 residues. The CDR3 sequence is CASSLGLAENNEQFF. The DNA for the CDR3 is TGTGCCAGCAGCTTAGGGCTAGCGGAGAACAATGAGCAGTTCTTC.

The rearrangement links TRBV11-3 to TRBJ1-1; a possible D gene is TRBD1 (6 bases). This CDR3 has 14 amino acids. The germline gives CDR1 SGHNT, CDR2 YENEEA. Trimming took off 5 bases at V and 1 base at J, with 11 bases between the two ends. CDR3 DNA: TGTGCCAGCAGCCAACAGGGTAGGAACACTGAAGCTTTCTTT. Encoded protein: CASSQQGRNTEAFF.

The chain employs TRBV10-3 and TRBJ2-1; maybe TRBD1 (6 bases). The CDR3 covers 15 residues. CDR1 ENHRY and CDR2 SYGVKD come from the germline V gene. Trimming cost V 3 bases and J 5 bases, with 14 bases left between them. CDR3 in amino acids: CAISEVKGDHNEQFF. The CDR3 region has the DNA TGTGCCATCAGTGAAGTTAAGGGGGATCACAATGAGCAGTTCTTC.

The V gene is TRBV10-3, the J gene TRBJ1-4, with 8 bases identical to TRBD1. Germline V gene sequence: CDR1 ENHRY, CDR2 SYGVKD. V lost 6 bases to trimming and J lost 2 bases; unmatched junction nucleotides: 2. CDR3 length equals 14 residues. The CDR3 sequence is CAISGTGTNEKLFF. CDR3 DNA: TGTGCCATCAGCGGGACAGGCACTAATGAAAAACTGTTTTTT.

This clone has a single count. The rearrangement uses TRBV4-1 and TRBJ1-5; possible D gene TRBD1, 5 bases. The germline CDR1 and CDR2 sequences are MGHRA and YSYEKL. V was pared by 5 bases and J by 7 bases, with 18 bases between. CDR3 length: 15 amino acids. CDR3 in DNA: TGCGCCAGCAGCGGCTGGGACGGCTCCGGGCAGCCCCAGCATTTT. This translates into CASSGWDGSGQPQHF.

The chain has TRBV7-1 and TRBJ2-1; TRBD2 matches at 12 bases. TRBV7-1 counts as an open reading frame of uncertain function. The CDR3 loop spans 19 amino acids. After removal of 6 bases from V and 1 base from J, the junction contained 13 bases not matched to a gene. The chain's CDR3 is CASSHPRLAGGLSYNEQFF. The DNA of the CDR3 is TGTGCCAGCAGTCACCCTCGGCTAGCGGGAGGGTTGTCCTACAATGAGCAGTTCTTC.

The chain employs TRBV10-3 and TRBJ2-5; 8 bases match TRBD2. Germline V gene lookup returns CDR1 ENHRY and CDR2 SYGVKD. V was clipped by 2 bases and J by 6 bases; unmatched bases: 14. The CDR3 sequence is 17 residues long. The CDR3 coding sequence is TGTGCCATCAGTGAGAGCCTCGGGAGGGCCGGACGAAAGACCCAGTACTTC. Its translation is CAISESLGRAGRKTQYF.

The chain's CDR3 is CASSGPFGQSRRDQPQHF. The CDR3 DNA reads as TGTGCCAGCAGTGGACCTTTCGGACAGTCACGGAGGGATCAGCCCCAGCATTTT. V is TRBV2 and J is TRBJ1-5, with D possibly being TRBD1 (6 bases). V lost 4 bases to trimming and J lost 5 bases, with 24 bases between them. The CDR3 covers 18 residues. Germline values: CDR1 SNHLY, CDR2 FYNNEI.

This chain links TRBV19 with TRBJ1-1, with D unresolved. V was shortened by 2 bases and J by 0 bases, with 4 bases between the two germline ends. In germline, CDR1 is LNHDA, CDR2 SQIVND (reference sequence). The CDR3 spans 13 residues. For the CDR3, the DNA is TGTGCCAGTAGTATAAAAATGAACACTGAAGCTTTCTTT. Translated, it gives CASSIKMNTEAFF.

This clone was found a few times. This rearrangement joins TRBV9 to TRBJ2-3; TRBD2 matches at 7 bases. Looked up from germline, CDR1 is SGDLS and CDR2 is YYNGEE. Trimming took 4 bases from V and 5 from J; bases not matched to a gene: 4. The length of the CDR3 is 13 residues. The CDR3 nucleotides read TGTGCCAGCAGCCTCAGCGGGGAAGATACGCAGTATTTT. This translates into CASSLSGEDTQYF.

The chain couples TRBV7-2 to TRBJ1-2, with 8 bases fitting TRBD1. This CDR3 has 13 residues. From germline, CDR1 is SGHTA and CDR2 FQGNSA. V trimming: 4 bases; J trimming: 4 bases; junction bases outside the gene matches: 2. The CDR3 region is CASSSGQGYGYTF. CDR3 in DNA: TGTGCCAGCAGCTCAGGACAGGGCTATGGCTACACCTTC.

The V call is TRBV9, the J call TRBJ2-1, with 10 positions matching TRBD1. The V and J ends lost 4 bases and 4 bases, in that order; junction bases with no gene match: 11. The germline gives CDR1 SGDLS, CDR2 YYNGEE. The CDR3 has 17 residues. CDR3 protein: CASSPMQRDRGYNEQFF. For the CDR3, the DNA is TGTGCCAGCAGCCCCATGCAGAGGGACAGGGGTTACAATGAGCAGTTCTTC.

The rearrangement links TRBV11-2 to TRBJ2-2; D gene ambiguous. V was cut by 5 bases and J by 4 bases, with 8 bases left in between. The V gene's germline CDR1 is SGHAT and CDR2 FQNNGV. The CDR3 loop spans 13 amino acids. CDR3 nucleotide sequence: TGTGCCAGCAGCAACCAACTCACCGGGGAGCTGTTTTTT. It translates to CASSNQLTGELFF.

V gene TRBV4-1 combines with J gene TRBJ2-5; a weak D match, TRBD1 (7 bases). The CDR3 consists of 14 residues. Germline V gives CDR1 MGHRA, CDR2 YSYEKL. The germline V and J ends were trimmed by 5 bases and 1 base, with 11 bases remaining between them. As DNA, the CDR3 is TGCGCCAGCAGCTACAGGGGAGGCCAAGAGACCCAGTACTTC. Protein sequence: CASSYRGGQETQYF.

This chain links TRBV9 with TRBJ2-3, with 11 bases that match TRBD2. In germline, CDR1 is SGDLS, CDR2 YYNGEE. With V trimmed by 0 bases and J by 4 bases, 4 bases remained unmatched. CDR3 length: 16 amino acids. Written as DNA, the CDR3 is TGTGCCAGCAGCGTAGATAGCGGGGGGGCCGCAGATACGCAGTATTTT. Its translation is CASSVDSGGAADTQYF. Filled out from reference TRBV9 and TRBJ2-3, the complete variable domain reads DSGVTQTPKHLITATGQRVTLRCSPRSGDLSVYWYQQSLDQGLQFLIQYYNGEERAKGNILERFSAQQFPDLHSELNLSSLELGDSALYFCASSVDSGGAADTQYFGPGTRLTVL.

The chain combines TRBV25-1 with TRBJ2-3; 8 bases fit TRBD1. The CDR3 length is 18 residues. Germline V gene sequence: CDR1 MGHDK, CDR2 SYGVNS. The V segment lost 3 bases and the J segment 4 bases; nucleotides outside the gene matches: 15. The CDR3 DNA reads as TGTGCCAGCAGTGATCCCCGAGGAGGACAGGGAGAAGCAGATACGCAGTATTTT. Residues: CASSDPRGGQGEADTQYF.

The J gene is TRBJ1-4, the V gene TRBV4-3, with D possibly being TRBD1 (5 bases). This CDR3 spans 16 amino acids. V lost 0 bases to trimming and J lost 8 bases, with 16 bases between them. The V gene's germline CDR1 is LGHNA and CDR2 YSLEER. The CDR3 coding sequence is TGCGCCAGCAGCCAAGAGTACGGGGCCCGGGGGGAAAAACTGTTTTTT. This encodes CASSQEYGARGEKLFF.

This rearrangement joins TRBV11-2 to TRBJ1-1; D gene ambiguous. The V end was cut by 4 bases, the J end by 6 bases, with 15 bases between. CDR3 length: 14 amino acids. Germline V CDR1 and CDR2: SGHAT, FQNNGV. The CDR3 reads CASSSEGVGSEAFF. The CDR3 DNA is TGTGCCAGCAGCTCTGAAGGAGTCGGCTCTGAAGCTTTCTTT.

V usage is TRBV5-1 and J usage is TRBJ1-1, with D unclear. This CDR3 has 14 amino acids. V was cut by 3 bases and J by 0 bases, with 9 bases left in between. Germline loops: CDR1 SGHRS, CDR2 YFSETQ. The CDR3 sequence: CASSYGKVNTEAFF. CDR3 nucleotide sequence: TGCGCCAGCAGCTACGGGAAGGTGAACACTGAAGCTTTCTTT. Using reference TRBV5-1 and TRBJ1-1 for the parts outside the CDR3, the full variable domain is KAGVTQTPRYLIKTRGQQVTLSCSPISGHRSVSWYQQTPGQGLQFLFEYFSETQRNKGNFPGRFSGRQFSNSRSEMNVSTLELGDSALYLCASSYGKVNTEAFFGQGTRLTVV.

This clone was picked up a small number of times. This chain joins TRBV6-1 and TRBJ2-3; no definite D call. There are 13 residues in the CDR3. V gave up 2 bases and J gave up 5 bases, with 8 bases separating them. Germline lookup yields CDR1 MNHNS and CDR2 SASEGT. The CDR3 nucleotides read TGTGCCAGCAGTGAATCTCCGGGAGATACGCAGTATTTT. This sequence encodes CASSESPGDTQYF.